Reported below is one T cell receptor beta chain. Its specificity is not known. With the 5' RACE reads reprocessed, TCRdb shows one record per CDR3 protein and no DNA. The specimen's table records 350,000 to 500,000 distinct CDR3 sequences. Germline loops: CDR1 LGHNT, CDR2 FRNRAP. The CDR3 sequence is 12 residues long. This sample is part of a study of monozygotic twins with inflammatory bowel disease. Findings of the study overall: The analysis did not separate different T cell subtypes. Support for any single strong IBD-associated signal or clonotype was not found.

The TCR was taken from a human donor with ulcerative colitis or Crohn's disease, or a healthy co-twin of an affected twin (not recorded which). The chain employs TRBV12-5 and TRBJ2-2. Input material: blood. Here the CDR3 reads CASGRRPGELFF.